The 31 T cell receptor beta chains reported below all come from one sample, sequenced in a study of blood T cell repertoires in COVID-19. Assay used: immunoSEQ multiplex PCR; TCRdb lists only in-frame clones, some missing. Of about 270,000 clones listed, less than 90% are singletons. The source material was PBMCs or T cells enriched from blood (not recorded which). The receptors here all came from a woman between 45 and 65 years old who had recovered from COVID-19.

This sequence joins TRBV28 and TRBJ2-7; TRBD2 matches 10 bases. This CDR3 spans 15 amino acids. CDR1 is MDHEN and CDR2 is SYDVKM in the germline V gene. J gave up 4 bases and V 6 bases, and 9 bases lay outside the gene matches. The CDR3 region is CASRTPGTSVYEQYF. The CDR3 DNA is TGTGCCAGCAGAACTCCCGGGACTAGCGTTTACGAGCAGTACTTC.

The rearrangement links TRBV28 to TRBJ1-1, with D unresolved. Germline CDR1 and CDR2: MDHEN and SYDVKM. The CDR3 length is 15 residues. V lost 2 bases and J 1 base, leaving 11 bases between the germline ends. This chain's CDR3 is CASSLPVPWNTEAFF. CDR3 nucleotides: TGTGCCAGCAGTTTACCAGTGCCATGGAACACTGAAGCTTTCTTT.

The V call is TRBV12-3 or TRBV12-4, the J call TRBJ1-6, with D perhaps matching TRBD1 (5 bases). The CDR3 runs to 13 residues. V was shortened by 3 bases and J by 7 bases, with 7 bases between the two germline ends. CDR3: CASSLTENSPLHF. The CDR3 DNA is TGTGCCAGCAGTTTGACAGAGAATTCACCCCTCCACTTT.

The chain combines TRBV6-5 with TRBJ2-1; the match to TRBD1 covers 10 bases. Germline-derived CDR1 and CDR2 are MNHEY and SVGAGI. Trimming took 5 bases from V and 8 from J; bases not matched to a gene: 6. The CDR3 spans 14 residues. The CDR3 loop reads CASSRDRGPYEQFF. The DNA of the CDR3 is TGTGCCAGCAGTCGGGACAGGGGCCCCTATGAGCAGTTCTTC.

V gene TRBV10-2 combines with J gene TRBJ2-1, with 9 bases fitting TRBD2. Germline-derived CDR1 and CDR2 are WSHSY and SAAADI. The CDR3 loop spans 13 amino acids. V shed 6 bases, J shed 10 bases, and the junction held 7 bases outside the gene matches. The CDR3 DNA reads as TGCGCCAGCAGGGTTAGCGGGAGTGGAGAGCAGTTCTTC. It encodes CASRVSGSGEQFF.

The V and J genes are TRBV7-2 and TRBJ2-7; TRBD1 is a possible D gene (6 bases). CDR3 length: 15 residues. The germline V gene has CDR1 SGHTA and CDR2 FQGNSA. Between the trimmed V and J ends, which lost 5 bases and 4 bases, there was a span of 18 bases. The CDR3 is CASSASDSPGYEQYF. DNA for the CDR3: TGTGCCAGCAGCGCGTCGGACAGCCCCGGATACGAGCAGTACTTC.

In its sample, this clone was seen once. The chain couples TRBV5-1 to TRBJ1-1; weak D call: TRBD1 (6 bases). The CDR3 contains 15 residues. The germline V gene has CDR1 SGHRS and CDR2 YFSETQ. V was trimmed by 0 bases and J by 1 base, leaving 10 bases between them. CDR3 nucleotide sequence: TGCGCCAGCAGCTTGGTCGTGACAGGGAACACTGAAGCTTTCTTT. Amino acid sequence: CASSLVVTGNTEAFF.

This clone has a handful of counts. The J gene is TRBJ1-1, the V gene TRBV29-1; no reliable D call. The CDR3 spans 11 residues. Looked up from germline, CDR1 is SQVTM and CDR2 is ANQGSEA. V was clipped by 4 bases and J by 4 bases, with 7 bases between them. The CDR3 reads CSVAPGTEAFF. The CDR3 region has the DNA TGCAGCGTTGCGCCAGGCACTGAAGCTTTCTTT.

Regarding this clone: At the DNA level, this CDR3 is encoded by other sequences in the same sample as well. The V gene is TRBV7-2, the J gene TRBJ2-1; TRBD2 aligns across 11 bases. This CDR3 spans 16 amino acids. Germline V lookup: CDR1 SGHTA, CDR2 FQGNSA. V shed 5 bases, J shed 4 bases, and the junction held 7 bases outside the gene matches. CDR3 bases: TGTGCCAGCAGCCTAGTGGGGACTAGCGGTTACAATGAGCAGTTCTTC. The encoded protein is CASSLVGTSGYNEQFF.

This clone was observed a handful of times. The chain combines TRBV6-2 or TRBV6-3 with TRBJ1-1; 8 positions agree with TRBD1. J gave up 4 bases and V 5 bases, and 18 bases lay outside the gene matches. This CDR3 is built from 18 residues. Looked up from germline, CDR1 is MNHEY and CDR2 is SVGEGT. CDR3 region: CASSAIRTGRVVSTEAFF. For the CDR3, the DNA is TGTGCCAGCAGTGCTATTAGGACAGGGAGAGTTGTGAGCACTGAAGCTTTCTTT.

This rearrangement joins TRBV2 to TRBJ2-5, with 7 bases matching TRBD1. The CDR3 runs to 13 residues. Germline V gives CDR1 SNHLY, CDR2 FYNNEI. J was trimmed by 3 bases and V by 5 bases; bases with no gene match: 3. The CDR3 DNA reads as TGTGCCAGCAGTAGGGACAGAAAAGAGACCCAGTACTTC. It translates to CASSRDRKETQYF.

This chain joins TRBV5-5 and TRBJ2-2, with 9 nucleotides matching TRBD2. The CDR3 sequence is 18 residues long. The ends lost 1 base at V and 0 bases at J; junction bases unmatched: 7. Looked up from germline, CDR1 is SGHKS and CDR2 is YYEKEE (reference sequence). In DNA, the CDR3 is TGTGCCAGCAGCTTGCAGGGGCTAGCGGGGACGAACACCGGGGAGCTGTTTTTT. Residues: CASSLQGLAGTNTGELFF. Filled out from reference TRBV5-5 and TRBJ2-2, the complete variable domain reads DAGVTQSPTHLIKTRGQQVTLRCSPISGHKSVSWYQQVLGQGPQFIFQYYEKEERGRGNFPDRFSARQFPNYSSELNVNALLLGDSALYLCASSLQGLAGTNTGELFFGEGSRLTVL.

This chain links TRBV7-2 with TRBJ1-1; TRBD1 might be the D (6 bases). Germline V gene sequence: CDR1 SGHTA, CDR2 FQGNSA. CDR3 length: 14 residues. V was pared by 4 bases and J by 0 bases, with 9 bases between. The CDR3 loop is CASSSQGVNTEAFF. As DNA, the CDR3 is TGTGCCAGCAGCTCACAGGGAGTGAACACTGAAGCTTTCTTT. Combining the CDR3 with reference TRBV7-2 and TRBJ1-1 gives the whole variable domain GAGVSQSPSNKVTEKGKDVELRCDPISGHTALYWYRQSLGQGLEFLIYFQGNSAPDKSGLPSDRFSAERTGGSVSTLTIQRTQQEDSAVYLCASSSQGVNTEAFFGQGTRLTVV.

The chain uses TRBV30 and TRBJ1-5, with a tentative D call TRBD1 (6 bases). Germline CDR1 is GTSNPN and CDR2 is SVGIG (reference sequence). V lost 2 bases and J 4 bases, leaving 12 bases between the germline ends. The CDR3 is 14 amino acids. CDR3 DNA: TGTGCCTGGAGTTTTGGGGGCTCTAATCAGCCCCAGCATTTT. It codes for CAWSFGGSNQPQHF.

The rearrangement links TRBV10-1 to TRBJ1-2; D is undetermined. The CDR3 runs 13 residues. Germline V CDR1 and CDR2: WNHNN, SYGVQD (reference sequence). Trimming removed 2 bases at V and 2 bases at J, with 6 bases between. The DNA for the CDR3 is TGCGCCAGCAGTGAGGCAGGCAACTATGGCTACACCTTC. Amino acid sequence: CASSEAGNYGYTF.

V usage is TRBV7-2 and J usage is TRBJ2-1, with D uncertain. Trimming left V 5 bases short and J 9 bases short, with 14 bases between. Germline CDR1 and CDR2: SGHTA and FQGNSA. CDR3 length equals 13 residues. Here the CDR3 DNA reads TGTGCCAGCAGCGCATATGAACCGCGTGAGCAGTTCTTC. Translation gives CASSAYEPREQFF. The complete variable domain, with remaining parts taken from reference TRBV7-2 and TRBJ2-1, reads GAGVSQSPSNKVTEKGKDVELRCDPISGHTALYWYRQSLGQGLEFLIYFQGNSAPDKSGLPSDRFSAERTGGSVSTLTIQRTQQEDSAVYLCASSAYEPREQFFGPGTRLTVL.

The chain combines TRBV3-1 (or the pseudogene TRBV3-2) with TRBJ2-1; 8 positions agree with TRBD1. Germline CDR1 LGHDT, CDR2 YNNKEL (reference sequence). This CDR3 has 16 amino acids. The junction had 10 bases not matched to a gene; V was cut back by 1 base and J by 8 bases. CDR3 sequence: CASSQVNRGMLDEQFF. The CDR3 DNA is TGTGCCAGCAGCCAAGTTAACAGGGGGATGCTGGATGAGCAGTTCTTC.

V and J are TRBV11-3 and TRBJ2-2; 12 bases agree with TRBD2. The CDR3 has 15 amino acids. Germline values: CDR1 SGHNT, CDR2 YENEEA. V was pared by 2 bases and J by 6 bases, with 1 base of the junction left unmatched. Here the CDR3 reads CASSLLAGGPGELFF. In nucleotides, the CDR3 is TGTGCCAGCAGCTTACTAGCGGGAGGGCCCGGGGAGCTGTTTTTT.

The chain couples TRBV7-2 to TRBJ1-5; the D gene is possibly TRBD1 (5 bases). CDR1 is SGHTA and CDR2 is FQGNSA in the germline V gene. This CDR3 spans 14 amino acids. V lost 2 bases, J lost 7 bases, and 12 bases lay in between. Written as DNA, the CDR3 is TGTGCCAGCAGCTTATTCAGGGAAGAACAGCCCCAGCATTTT. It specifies CASSLFREEQPQHF. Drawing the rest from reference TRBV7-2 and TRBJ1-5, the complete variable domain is GAGVSQSPSNKVTEKGKDVELRCDPISGHTALYWYRQSLGQGLEFLIYFQGNSAPDKSGLPSDRFSAERTGGSVSTLTIQRTQQEDSAVYLCASSLFREEQPQHFGDGTRLSIL.

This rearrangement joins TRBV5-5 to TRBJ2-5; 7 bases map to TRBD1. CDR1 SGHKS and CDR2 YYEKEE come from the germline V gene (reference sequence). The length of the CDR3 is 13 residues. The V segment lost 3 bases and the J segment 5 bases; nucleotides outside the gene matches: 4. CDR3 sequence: CASSSTGRETQYF. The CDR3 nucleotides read TGTGCCAGCAGCTCGACAGGGCGCGAGACCCAGTACTTC.

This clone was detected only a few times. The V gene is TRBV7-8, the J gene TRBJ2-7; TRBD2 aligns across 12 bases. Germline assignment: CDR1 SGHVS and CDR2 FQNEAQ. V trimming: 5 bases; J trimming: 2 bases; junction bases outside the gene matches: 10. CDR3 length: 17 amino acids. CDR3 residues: CASSPQMTSGSPYEQYF. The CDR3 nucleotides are TGTGCCAGCAGCCCTCAGATGACTAGCGGGAGCCCCTACGAGCAGTACTTC.

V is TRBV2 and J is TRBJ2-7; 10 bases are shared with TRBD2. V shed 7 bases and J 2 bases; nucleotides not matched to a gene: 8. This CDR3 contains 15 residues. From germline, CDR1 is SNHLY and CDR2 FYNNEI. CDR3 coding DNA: TGTGCCAGCAAGGACGTTACTAGCGGGGCCTACGAGCAGTACTTC. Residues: CASKDVTSGAYEQYF.

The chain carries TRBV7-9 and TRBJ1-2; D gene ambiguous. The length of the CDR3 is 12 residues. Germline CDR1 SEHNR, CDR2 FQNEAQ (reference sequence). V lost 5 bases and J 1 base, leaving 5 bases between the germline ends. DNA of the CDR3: TGTGCCAGCAGCCGGGATAACTATGGCTACACCTTC. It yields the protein CASSRDNYGYTF.

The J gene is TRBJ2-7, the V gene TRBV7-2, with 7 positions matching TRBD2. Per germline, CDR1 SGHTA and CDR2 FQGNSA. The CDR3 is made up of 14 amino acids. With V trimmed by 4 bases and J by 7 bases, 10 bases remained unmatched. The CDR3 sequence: CASSSPPASGEQYF. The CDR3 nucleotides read TGTGCCAGCAGCTCGCCCCCAGCTAGCGGTGAGCAGTACTTC.

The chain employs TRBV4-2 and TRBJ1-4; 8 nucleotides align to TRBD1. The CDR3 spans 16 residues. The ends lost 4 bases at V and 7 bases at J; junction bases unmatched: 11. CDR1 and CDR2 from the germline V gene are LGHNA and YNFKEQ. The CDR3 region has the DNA TGTGCCAGCAGCCCACGCCCGGGACAGGCCCGTGAAAAACTGTTTTTT. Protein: CASSPRPGQAREKLFF.

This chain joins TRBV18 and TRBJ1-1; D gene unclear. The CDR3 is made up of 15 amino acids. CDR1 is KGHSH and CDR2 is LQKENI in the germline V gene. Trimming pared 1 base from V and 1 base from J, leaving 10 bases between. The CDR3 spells CASSPQWQKNTEAFF. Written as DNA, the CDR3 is TGTGCCAGCTCACCACAGTGGCAAAAGAACACTGAAGCTTTCTTT.

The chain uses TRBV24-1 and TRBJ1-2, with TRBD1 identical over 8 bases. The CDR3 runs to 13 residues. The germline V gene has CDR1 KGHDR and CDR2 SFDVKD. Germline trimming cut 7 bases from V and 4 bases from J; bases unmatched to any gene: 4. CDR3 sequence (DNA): TGTGCCACCAGGGACAGGGAAGGCTATGGCTACACCTTC. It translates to CATRDREGYGYTF.

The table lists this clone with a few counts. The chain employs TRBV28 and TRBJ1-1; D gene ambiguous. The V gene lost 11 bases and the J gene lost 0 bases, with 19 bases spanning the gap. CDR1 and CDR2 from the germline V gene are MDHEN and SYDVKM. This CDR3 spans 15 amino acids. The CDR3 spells CAYSSARGMNTEAFF. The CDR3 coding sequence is TGTGCCTATTCTAGTGCTCGGGGTATGAACACTGAAGCTTTCTTT. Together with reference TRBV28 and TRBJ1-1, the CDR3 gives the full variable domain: DVKVTQSSRYLVKRTGEKVFLECVQDMDHENMFWYRQDPGLGLRLIYFSYDVKMKEKGDIPEGYSVSREKKERFSLILESASTNQTSMYLCAYSSARGMNTEAFFGQGTRLTVV.

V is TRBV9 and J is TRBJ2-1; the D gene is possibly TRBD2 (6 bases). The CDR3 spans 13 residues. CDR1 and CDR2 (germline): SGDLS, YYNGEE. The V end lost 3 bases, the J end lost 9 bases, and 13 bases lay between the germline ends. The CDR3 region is CASSGRVGLEQFF. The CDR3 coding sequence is TGTGCCAGCAGCGGGAGGGTCGGACTTGAGCAGTTCTTC.

Here the CDR3 reads CATSRVAGFFSGYTF. The CDR3 DNA follows: TGTGCCACCAGCAGGGTGGCAGGGTTTTTCTCTGGCTACACCTTC. The chain has TRBV15 and TRBJ1-2; D perhaps matches TRBD1 (5 bases). V lost 3 bases, J lost 7 bases, and 18 bases lay in between. The germline CDR1 and CDR2 sequences are LNHNV and YYDKDF (reference sequence). The CDR3 loop spans 15 amino acids.

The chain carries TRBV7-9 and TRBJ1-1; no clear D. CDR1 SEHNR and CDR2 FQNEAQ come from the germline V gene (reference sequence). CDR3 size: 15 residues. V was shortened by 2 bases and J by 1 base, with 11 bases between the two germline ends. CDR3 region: CASSLPDGANTEAFF. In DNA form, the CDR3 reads TGTGCCAGCAGCTTACCCGATGGAGCGAACACTGAAGCTTTCTTT.